What follows is one T cell receptor beta chain and its context. What it recognizes is unknown. TRB cDNA was prepared as libraries by UMI-labeled 5' RACE. TCRdb reprocessed the 5' RACE reads, keeping one entry per CDR3 protein, no DNA. This sample's clone table lists over 70,000 distinct CDR3 sequences. The CDR3 spans 14 residues. The germline CDR1 and CDR2 sequences are SGHDN and FVKESK. This record comes from a study of CXCR3-negative and CXCR3-positive naive CD8 T cells. Findings and limits, study-wide: CXCR3 expression dropped partially after cryopreservation, and most assays relied on fresh PBMCs.

This rearrangement joins TRBV14 to TRBJ1-1. The sample was naive CXCR3- CD8+ T cells from blood. Subset meaning: CD45RO-CCR7+CD27+CD95- naive CD8+ T cells lacking CXCR3 (TNR3-). This clonotype was obtained from a human donor in good health. Some clones in this sample may be carry-over from other donors' samples. This chain's CDR3 is CASSQKKVPTEAFF. Looking up the rest from reference TRBV14 and TRBJ1-1 gives the full variable domain: EAGVTQFPSHSVIEKGQTVTLRCDPISGHDNLYWYRRVMGKEIKFLLHFVKESKQDESGMPNNRFLAERTGGTYSTLKVQPAELEDSGVYFCASSQKKVPTEAFFGQGTRLTVV.